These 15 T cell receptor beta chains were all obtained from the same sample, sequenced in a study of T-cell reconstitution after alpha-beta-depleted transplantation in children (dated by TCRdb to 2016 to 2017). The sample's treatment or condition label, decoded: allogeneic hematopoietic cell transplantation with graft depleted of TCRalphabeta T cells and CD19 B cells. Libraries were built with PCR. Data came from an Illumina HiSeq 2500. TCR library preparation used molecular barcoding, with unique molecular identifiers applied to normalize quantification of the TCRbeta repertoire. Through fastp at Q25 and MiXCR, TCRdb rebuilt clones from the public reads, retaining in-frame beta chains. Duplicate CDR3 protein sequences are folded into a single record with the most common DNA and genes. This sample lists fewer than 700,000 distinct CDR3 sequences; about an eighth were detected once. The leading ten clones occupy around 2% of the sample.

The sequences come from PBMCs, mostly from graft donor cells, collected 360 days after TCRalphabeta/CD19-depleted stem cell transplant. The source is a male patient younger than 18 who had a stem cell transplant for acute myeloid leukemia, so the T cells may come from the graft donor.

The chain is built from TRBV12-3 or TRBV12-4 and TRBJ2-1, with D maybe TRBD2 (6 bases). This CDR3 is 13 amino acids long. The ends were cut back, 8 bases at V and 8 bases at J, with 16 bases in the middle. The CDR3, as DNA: TGTGCCAGCTCGGGACTCGTCGGCCATGAGCAGTTCTTC. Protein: CASSGLVGHEQFF.

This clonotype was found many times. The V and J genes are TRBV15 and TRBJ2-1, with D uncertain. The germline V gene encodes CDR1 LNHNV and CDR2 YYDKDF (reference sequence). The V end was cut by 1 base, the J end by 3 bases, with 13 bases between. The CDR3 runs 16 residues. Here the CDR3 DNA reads TGTGCCACCAGCAGAGTAAACCAGCGAGACTACAATGAGCAGTTCTTC. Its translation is CATSRVNQRDYNEQFF.

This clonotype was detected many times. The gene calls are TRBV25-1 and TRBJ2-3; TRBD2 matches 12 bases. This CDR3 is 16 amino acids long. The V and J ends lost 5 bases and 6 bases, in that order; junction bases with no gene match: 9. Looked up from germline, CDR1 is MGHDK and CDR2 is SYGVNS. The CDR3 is CASSSTTSGRKDTQYF. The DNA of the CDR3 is TGTGCCAGCAGTTCTACGACTAGCGGGAGAAAGGATACGCAGTATTTT.

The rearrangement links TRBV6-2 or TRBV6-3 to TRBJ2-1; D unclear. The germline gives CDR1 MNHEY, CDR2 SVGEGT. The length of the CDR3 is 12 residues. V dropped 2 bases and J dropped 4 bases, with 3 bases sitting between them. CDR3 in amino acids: CASSYQYNEQFF. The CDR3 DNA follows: TGTGCCAGCAGTTACCAATACAATGAGCAGTTCTTC.

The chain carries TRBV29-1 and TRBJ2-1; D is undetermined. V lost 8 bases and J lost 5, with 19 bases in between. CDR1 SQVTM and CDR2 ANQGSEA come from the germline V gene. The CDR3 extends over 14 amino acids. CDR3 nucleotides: TGCAGCCCAACTCGCATTACTGGTAACAATGAGCAGTTCTTC. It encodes CSPTRITGNNEQFF.

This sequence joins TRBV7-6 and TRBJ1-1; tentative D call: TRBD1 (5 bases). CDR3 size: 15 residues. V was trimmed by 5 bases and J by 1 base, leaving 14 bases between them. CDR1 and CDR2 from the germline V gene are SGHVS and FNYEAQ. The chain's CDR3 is CASSGKGAPNTEAFF. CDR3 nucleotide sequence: TGTGCCAGCAGCGGAAAAGGGGCCCCGAACACTGAAGCTTTCTTT.

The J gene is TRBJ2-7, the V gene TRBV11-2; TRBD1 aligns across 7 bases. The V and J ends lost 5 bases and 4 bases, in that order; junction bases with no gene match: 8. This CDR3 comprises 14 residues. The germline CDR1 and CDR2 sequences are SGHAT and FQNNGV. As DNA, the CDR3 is TGTGCCAGCAGCCCTACCGGGACAGCTTACGAGCAGTACTTC. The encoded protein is CASSPTGTAYEQYF.

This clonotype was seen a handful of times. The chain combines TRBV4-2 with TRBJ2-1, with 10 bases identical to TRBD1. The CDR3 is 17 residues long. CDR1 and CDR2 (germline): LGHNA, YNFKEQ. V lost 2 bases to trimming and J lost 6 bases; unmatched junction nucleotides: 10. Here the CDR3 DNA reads TGTGCCAGCAGCCAATACACCGGGACAGGGGAGAGCAATGAGCAGTTCTTC. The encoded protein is CASSQYTGTGESNEQFF.

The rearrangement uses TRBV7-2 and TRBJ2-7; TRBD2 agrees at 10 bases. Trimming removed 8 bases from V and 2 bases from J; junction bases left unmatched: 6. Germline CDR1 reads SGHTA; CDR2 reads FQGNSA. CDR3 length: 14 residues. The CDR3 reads CASGRLAGAYEQYF. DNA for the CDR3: TGTGCCAGCGGAAGGCTAGCGGGAGCCTACGAGCAGTACTTC.

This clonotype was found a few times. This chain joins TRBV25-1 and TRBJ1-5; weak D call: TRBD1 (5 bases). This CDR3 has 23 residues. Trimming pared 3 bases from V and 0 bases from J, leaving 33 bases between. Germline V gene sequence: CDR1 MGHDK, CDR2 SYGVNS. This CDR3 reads CASSDRDLGTNPIYMYSNQPQHF. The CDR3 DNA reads TGTGCCAGCAGTGACCGGGACCTAGGGACGAACCCCATATATATGTATAGCAATCAGCCCCAGCATTTT.

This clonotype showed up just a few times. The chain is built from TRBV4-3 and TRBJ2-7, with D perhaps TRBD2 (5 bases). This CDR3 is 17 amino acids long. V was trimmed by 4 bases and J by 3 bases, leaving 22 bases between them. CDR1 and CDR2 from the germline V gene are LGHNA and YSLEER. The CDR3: CASSLRDGMNRDYEQYF. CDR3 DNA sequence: TGCGCCAGCAGCCTAAGAGACGGAATGAATCGGGACTACGAGCAGTACTTC.

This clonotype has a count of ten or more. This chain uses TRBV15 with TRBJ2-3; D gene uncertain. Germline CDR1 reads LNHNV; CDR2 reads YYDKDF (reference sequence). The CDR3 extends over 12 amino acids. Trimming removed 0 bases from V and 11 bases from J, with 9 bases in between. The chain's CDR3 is CATSREPPQQYF. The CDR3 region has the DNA TGTGCCACCAGCAGAGAGCCCCCCCAGCAGTATTTT.

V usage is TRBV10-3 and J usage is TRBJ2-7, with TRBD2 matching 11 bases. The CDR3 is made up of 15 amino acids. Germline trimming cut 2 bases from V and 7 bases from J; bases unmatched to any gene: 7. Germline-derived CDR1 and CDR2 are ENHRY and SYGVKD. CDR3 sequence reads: CAISEETSGVGEQYF. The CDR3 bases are TGTGCCATCAGTGAGGAGACTAGCGGGGTTGGTGAGCAGTACTTC.

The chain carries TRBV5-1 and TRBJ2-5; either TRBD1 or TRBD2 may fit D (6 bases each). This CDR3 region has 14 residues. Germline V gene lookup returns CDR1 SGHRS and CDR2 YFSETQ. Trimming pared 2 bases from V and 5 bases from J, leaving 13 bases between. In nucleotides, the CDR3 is TGCGCCAGCAGCTTCCCGGGGGCAAGTGAGACCCAGTACTTC. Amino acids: CASSFPGASETQYF.

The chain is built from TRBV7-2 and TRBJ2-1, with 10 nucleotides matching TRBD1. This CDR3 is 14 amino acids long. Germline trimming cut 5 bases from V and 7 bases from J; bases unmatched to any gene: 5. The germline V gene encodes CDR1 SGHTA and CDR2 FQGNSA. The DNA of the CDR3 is TGTGCCAGCAGCCCATGGACAGGGGGGAATGAGCAGTTCTTC. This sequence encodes CASSPWTGGNEQFF.